The TCR beta chain under discussion was sequenced for a study of blood T cell repertoires in COVID-19. Study background: Both acute and convalescent COVID-19 samples were obtained from the United States, Italy and Spain. From T cells, B-cell-depleted T cells, or PBMCs came the material, which was cDNA or gDNA.

Study processing details: The authors estimated nucleated cell counts from reference gene primer amplification. The data were produced by immunoSEQ multiplex PCR, yet TCRdb's version contains in-frame clones alone and is incomplete. For V, J and clone size, that table is used; D and trimming come from the DNA. This table has some 140,000 clones, roughly 86% appearing once. This clone was recorded a few times. V lost 5 bases and J 3 bases, leaving 10 bases between the germline ends. Per the germline V gene, CDR1 is SGHRS and CDR2 is YFSETQ. The length of the CDR3 is 13 residues. The specimen was peripheral blood. The source is a human donor in a cohort sampled during active COVID-19. This chain links TRBV5-1 with TRBJ2-3; possible D gene TRBD1, 6 bases. CDR3 DNA sequence: TGCGCCAGCAGGGGGCAGGGGACAGATACGCAGTATTTT. Its protein product is CASRGQGTDTQYF. Together with reference TRBV5-1 and TRBJ2-3, the CDR3 gives the full variable domain: KAGVTQTPRYLIKTRGQQVTLSCSPISGHRSVSWYQQTPGQGLQFLFEYFSETQRNKGNFPGRFSGRQFSNSRSEMNVSTLELGDSALYLCASRGQGTDTQYFGPGTRLTVL.